These 24 T cell receptor beta chains share one sample of origin, sequenced in a study of blood T cell repertoires in COVID-19. Profiling relied on immunoSEQ multiplex PCR, and the TCRdb table lists in-frame clones only, not all of them. Of about 190,000 clones listed, 90% are singletons. The source material was peripheral blood. Receptor source: a man in his fifties with acute or convalescent COVID-19.

V gene TRBV9 combines with J gene TRBJ1-2, with D tentatively TRBD1 (6 bases). The V gene lost 3 bases and the J gene lost 2 bases, with 14 bases spanning the gap. The CDR3 is made up of 15 amino acids. CDR1 is SGDLS, CDR2 YYNGEE, per germline. CDR3 DNA: TGTGCCAGCAGCGAAGAGGGGGGGCCGAACTATGGCTACACCTTC. It translates to CASSEEGGPNYGYTF.

The sample holds one count of this clone. The J gene is TRBJ1-5, the V gene TRBV18; a weak D match, TRBD1 (6 bases). This CDR3 spans 14 amino acids. The V gene lost 3 bases and the J gene lost 3 bases, with 9 bases spanning the gap. Germline loops: CDR1 KGHSH, CDR2 LQKENI. The CDR3 region is CASSPGTLNQPQHF. The CDR3 DNA reads TGTGCCAGCTCACCTGGGACACTCAATCAGCCCCAGCATTTT.

A single count supports this clone. This chain connects TRBV25-1 to TRBJ2-7, with 9 positions matching TRBD1. The CDR3 has 17 amino acids. Losses at the gene ends were 2 bases for V and 1 base for J; bases not matched to a gene: 9. Germline CDR1 and CDR2: MGHDK and SYGVNS. CDR3 sequence (DNA): TGTGCCAGCAGTGAAGGGACAGGGAAGAAGGGGTCCTACGAGCAGTACGTC. As protein: CASSEGTGKKGSYEQYV.

V and J are TRBV9 and TRBJ1-6; TRBD1 matches at 7 bases. With 0 bases clipped from V and 10 bases from J, the junction kept 10 bases outside the gene matches. The CDR3 contains 16 residues. Looked up from germline, CDR1 is SGDLS and CDR2 is YYNGEE. This chain's CDR3 is CASSVGRGGAESPLHF. The CDR3 region has the DNA TGTGCCAGCAGCGTAGGAAGAGGGGGCGCAGAGTCACCCCTCCACTTT.

The V call is TRBV19, the J call TRBJ2-2; tentatively, D is TRBD2 (7 bases). The CDR3 runs to 16 residues. Germline assignment: CDR1 LNHDA and CDR2 SQIVND (reference sequence). V was trimmed by 5 bases and J by 6 bases, leaving 19 bases between them. CDR3 region: CASSPGGGANSGELFF. The CDR3 DNA reads TGTGCCAGTAGTCCCGGAGGGGGGGCCAATTCCGGGGAGCTGTTTTTT.

The V and J genes are TRBV5-4 and TRBJ2-3, with 12 bases aligning to TRBD2. Losses at the gene ends were 5 bases for V and 10 bases for J; bases not matched to a gene: 11. CDR3 size: 15 residues. Germline CDR1 reads SGHNT; CDR2 reads YYREEE (reference sequence). The CDR3 sequence is CASSQTSGGPHAQYF. The CDR3 nucleotides are TGTGCCAGCAGTCAGACTAGCGGGGGCCCTCATGCGCAGTATTTT.

The chain recombines TRBV4-1 with TRBJ2-1; 8 bases fit TRBD2. This CDR3 region has 14 residues. CDR1 and CDR2 from the germline V gene are MGHRA and YSYEKL. The junction had 11 bases not matched to a gene; V was cut back by 8 bases and J by 8 bases. CDR3 in amino acids: CASSNAGGVDEQFF. CDR3 nucleotide sequence: TGCGCCAGCTCTAACGCGGGGGGCGTGGATGAGCAGTTCTTC.

The rearrangement joins TRBV6-1 to TRBJ1-2; 8 nucleotides line up with TRBD1. V dropped 1 base and J dropped 3; count of bases not matched to a gene: 4. CDR1 is MNHNS, CDR2 SASEGT, per germline. The CDR3 totals 15 residues. For the CDR3, the DNA is TGTGCCAGCAGTGAAGTTACAGGGGGTTACTATGGCTACACCTTC. Its protein product is CASSEVTGGYYGYTF.

The chain couples TRBV5-1 to TRBJ2-7; D is undetermined. The CDR3 is made up of 12 amino acids. CDR1 and CDR2 from the germline V gene are SGHRS and YFSETQ. V lost 4 bases, J lost 9 bases, and 14 bases lay in between. The CDR3 DNA sequence: TGCGCCAGCAGCGATAGCCAAGGCGGGCAGTACGTC. This translates into CASSDSQGGQYV.

The chain joins TRBV4-2 to TRBJ2-1; 15 positions agree with TRBD2. V gave up 3 bases and J gave up 1 base; unmatched junction bases: 1. This CDR3 has 17 amino acids. CDR1 and CDR2 (germline): LGHNA, YNFKEQ. The CDR3 here is CASSQGTSGRSYNEQFF. As DNA, the CDR3 is TGTGCCAGCAGCCAGGGGACTAGCGGGAGGTCCTACAATGAGCAGTTCTTC.

The gene calls are TRBV3-1 (or the pseudogene TRBV3-2) and TRBJ2-1, with 10 bases fitting TRBD1. Trimming removed 4 bases from V and 6 bases from J; junction bases left unmatched: 6. Germline V gene data show CDR1 as LGHDT and CDR2 as YNNKEL (reference sequence). The CDR3 is made up of 15 amino acids. CDR3 sequence (DNA): TGTGCCAGCAGCCCCCGGGACAGGGGCTCCAATGAGCAGTTCTTC. Amino acid sequence: CASSPRDRGSNEQFF.

V gene TRBV19 combines with J gene TRBJ1-5; no clear D gene. Germline V gene sequence: CDR1 LNHDA, CDR2 SQIVND (reference sequence). V was cut by 2 bases and J by 7 bases, with 6 bases left in between. The CDR3 has 12 residues. The CDR3 spells CASSIMRQPQHF. Here the CDR3 DNA reads TGTGCCAGTAGTATAATGAGGCAGCCCCAGCATTTT.

The chain links TRBV6-2 or TRBV6-3 to TRBJ2-3, with D unclear. Looked up from germline, CDR1 is MNHEY and CDR2 is SVGEGT. V was cut by 0 bases and J by 0 bases, with 7 bases left in between. CDR3 length: 15 residues. The CDR3 is CASSYSFSSTDTQYF. The CDR3 region has the DNA TGTGCCAGCAGTTACTCGTTCAGTAGCACAGATACGCAGTATTTT.

The chain carries TRBV5-1 and TRBJ2-6; the D is unclear. Deletions cut 3 bases from V and 0 bases from J, with 13 bases between. The germline V gene encodes CDR1 SGHRS and CDR2 YFSETQ. The CDR3 totals 17 residues. The CDR3 spells CASSSVGRSSGANVLTF. CDR3 DNA sequence: TGCGCCAGCAGCTCTGTGGGCAGAAGCTCTGGGGCCAACGTCCTGACTTTC.

J is TRBJ2-3 and V is TRBV5-5; the D gene is possibly TRBD1 (5 bases). V was pared by 1 base and J by 4 bases, with 16 bases between. Germline V gene lookup returns CDR1 SGHKS and CDR2 YYEKEE (reference sequence). The CDR3 extends over 16 amino acids. As DNA, the CDR3 is TGTGCCAGCAGCTTGCAGCAGGGAATATCCCCAGATACGCAGTATTTT. Translation gives CASSLQQGISPDTQYF.

The chain has TRBV6-5 and TRBJ2-7; D remains ambiguous. Deletions cut 6 bases from V and 3 bases from J, with 9 bases between. Germline V gene data show CDR1 as MNHEY and CDR2 as SVGAGI. The CDR3 has 12 amino acids. The chain's CDR3 is CASRPQFYEQYF. CDR3 DNA: TGTGCCAGCAGGCCCCAGTTCTACGAGCAGTACTTC.

This chain uses TRBV4-1 with TRBJ2-5; the D gene is possibly TRBD2 (6 bases). The CDR3 is made up of 15 amino acids. The germline CDR1 and CDR2 sequences are MGHRA and YSYEKL. With 4 bases removed from V and 2 bases from J, the gap between germline ends came to 14 bases. Here the CDR3 reads CASSPRTGVQETQYF. CDR3 DNA: TGCGCCAGCAGCCCGAGAACGGGGGTACAAGAGACCCAGTACTTC.

The chain couples TRBV6-5 to TRBJ2-7; 9 bases fit TRBD1. Trimming cost V 5 bases and J 12 bases; bases outside gene matches: 8. CDR1 is MNHEY, CDR2 SVGAGI, per germline. This CDR3 comprises 12 residues. For the CDR3, the DNA is TGTGCCAGCAGTCCCGGGACAGGGCGGCTGTACGTC. This sequence encodes CASSPGTGRLYV.

The chain carries TRBV19 and TRBJ2-2; 10 nucleotides line up with TRBD1. Germline loops: CDR1 LNHDA, CDR2 SQIVND (reference sequence). The CDR3 spans 20 residues. With 6 bases clipped from V and 4 bases from J, the junction kept 20 bases outside the gene matches. CDR3 DNA: TGTGCCAGTAGGACCATATGGGGGACAGGGGCGGTACGGGCCACCGGGGAGCTGTTTTTT. Protein product: CASRTIWGTGAVRATGELFF.

The gene calls are TRBV29-1 and TRBJ2-7, with D possibly TRBD1 on 6 matching bases. CDR3 length: 11 residues. V gave up 5 bases and J gave up 4 bases, with 9 bases separating them. Germline loops: CDR1 SQVTM, CDR2 ANQGSEA. CDR3 coding DNA: TGCAGCGTTCGGACAGTTTACGAGCAGTACTTC. The encoded protein is CSVRTVYEQYF.

This clone was found once. The chain links TRBV2 to TRBJ2-3; 7 positions agree with TRBD2. CDR3 length: 15 residues. V lost 4 bases, J lost 0 bases, and 4 bases stayed unmatched. Germline assignment: CDR1 SNHLY and CDR2 FYNNEI. The CDR3 nucleotides are TGTGCCAGCAGTGGGGAGCGGGGAAGCACAGATACGCAGTATTTT. As protein: CASSGERGSTDTQYF.

The CDR3 sequence is CASSLAPEGNGYTF. The CDR3 region has the DNA TGTGCCAGCAGCTTAGCCCCGGAGGGGAATGGCTACACCTTC. The chain couples TRBV11-2 to TRBJ1-2, with TRBD1 as a possible D gene (5 bases). Deletions cut 1 base from V and 6 bases from J, with 12 bases between. The CDR3 runs 14 residues. The germline gives CDR1 SGHAT, CDR2 FQNNGV. The full variable domain, its missing parts supplied by reference TRBV11-2 and TRBJ1-2, is EAGVAQSPRYKIIEKRQSVAFWCNPISGHATLYWYQQILGQGPKLLIQFQNNGVVDDSQLPKDRFSAERLKGVDSTLKIQPAKLEDSAVYLCASSLAPEGNGYTFGSGTRLTVV.

V gene TRBV29-1 combines with J gene TRBJ1-4; D is uncertain. The ends were cut back, 6 bases at V and 8 bases at J, with 10 bases in the middle. The CDR3 contains 11 residues. Germline V CDR1 and CDR2: SQVTM, ANQGSEA. CDR3 in amino acids: CSVKYREKLFF. The CDR3 DNA reads as TGCAGCGTAAAGTACAGAGAAAAACTGTTTTTT.

The J gene is TRBJ2-3, the V gene TRBV11-2; perhaps TRBD2 as D (6 bases). The CDR3 runs 14 residues. CDR1 and CDR2 (germline): SGHAT, FQNNGV. The V gene lost 5 bases and the J gene lost 2 bases, with 11 bases spanning the gap. The CDR3 DNA reads TGTGCCAGCAGCCCCGGGACTTTCACAGATACGCAGTATTTT. This gives the protein CASSPGTFTDTQYF.